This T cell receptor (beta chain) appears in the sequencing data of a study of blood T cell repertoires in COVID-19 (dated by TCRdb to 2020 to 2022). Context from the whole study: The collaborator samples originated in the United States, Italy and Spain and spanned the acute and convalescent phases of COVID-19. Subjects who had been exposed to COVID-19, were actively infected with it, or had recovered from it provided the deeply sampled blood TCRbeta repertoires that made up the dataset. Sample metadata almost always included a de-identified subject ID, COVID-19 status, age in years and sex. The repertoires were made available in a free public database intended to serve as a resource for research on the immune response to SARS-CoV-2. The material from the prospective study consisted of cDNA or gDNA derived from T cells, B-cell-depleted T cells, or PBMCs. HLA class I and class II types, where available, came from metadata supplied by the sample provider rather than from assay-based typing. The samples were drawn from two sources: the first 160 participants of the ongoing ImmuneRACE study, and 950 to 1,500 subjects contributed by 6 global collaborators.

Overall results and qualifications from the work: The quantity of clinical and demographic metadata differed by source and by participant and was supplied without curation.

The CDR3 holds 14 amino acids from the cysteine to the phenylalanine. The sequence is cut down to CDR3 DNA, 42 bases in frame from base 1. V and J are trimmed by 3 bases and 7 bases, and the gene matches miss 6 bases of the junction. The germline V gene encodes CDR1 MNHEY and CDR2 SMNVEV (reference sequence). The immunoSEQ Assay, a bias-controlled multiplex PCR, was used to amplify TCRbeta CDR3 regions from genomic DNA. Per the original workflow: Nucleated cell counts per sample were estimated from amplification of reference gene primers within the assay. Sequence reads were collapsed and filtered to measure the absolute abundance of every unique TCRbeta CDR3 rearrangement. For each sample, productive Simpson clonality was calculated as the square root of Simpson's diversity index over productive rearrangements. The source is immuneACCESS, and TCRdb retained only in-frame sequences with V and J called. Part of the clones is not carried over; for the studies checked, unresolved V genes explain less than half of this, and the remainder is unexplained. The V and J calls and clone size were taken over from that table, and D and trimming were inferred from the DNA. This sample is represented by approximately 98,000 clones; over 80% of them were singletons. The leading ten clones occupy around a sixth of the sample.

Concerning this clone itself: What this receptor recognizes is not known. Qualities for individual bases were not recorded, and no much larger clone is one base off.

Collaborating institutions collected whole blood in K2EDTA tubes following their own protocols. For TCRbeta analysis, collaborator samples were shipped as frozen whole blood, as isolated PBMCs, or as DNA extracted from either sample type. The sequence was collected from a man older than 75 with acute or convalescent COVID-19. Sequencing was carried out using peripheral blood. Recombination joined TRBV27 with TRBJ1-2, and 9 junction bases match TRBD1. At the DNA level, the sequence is TGTGCCAGCAGTTTCCAGGGACAGGGCCCTGGCTACACCTTC. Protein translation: CASSFQGQGPGYTF.